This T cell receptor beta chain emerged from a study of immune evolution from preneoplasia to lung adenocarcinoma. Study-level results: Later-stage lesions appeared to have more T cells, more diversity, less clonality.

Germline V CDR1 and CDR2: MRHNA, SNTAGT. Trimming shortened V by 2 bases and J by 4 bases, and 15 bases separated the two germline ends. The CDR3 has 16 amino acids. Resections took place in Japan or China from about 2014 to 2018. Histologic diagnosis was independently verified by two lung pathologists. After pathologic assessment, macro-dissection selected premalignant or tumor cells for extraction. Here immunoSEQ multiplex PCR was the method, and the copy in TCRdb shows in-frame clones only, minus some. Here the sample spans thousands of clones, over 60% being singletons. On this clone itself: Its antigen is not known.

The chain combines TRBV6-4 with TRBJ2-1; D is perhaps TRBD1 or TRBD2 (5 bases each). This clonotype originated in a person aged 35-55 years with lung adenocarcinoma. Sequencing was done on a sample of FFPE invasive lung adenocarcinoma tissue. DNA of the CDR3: TGTGCCAGCAGTGACAGGGGAGCTCGGGGATACAATGAGCAGTTCTTC. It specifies CASSDRGARGYNEQFF.